Only one count was recorded for the clone carrying this T cell receptor beta chain. As yet, its antigen is unknown. The sample comes from a study of T cell responses to AZD1222 COVID-19 vaccine. General study findings and limits: Unmutated variant regions are reportedly targeted by nearly half of spike-specific TCRs.

Per germline, CDR1 MDHEN and CDR2 SYDVKM. CDR3 length: 14 residues. V was pared by 1 base and J by 2 bases, with 8 bases between. Produced via immunoSEQ multiplex PCR; TCRdb's table is partial and in-frame only. The sample lists roughly 160,000 clones; less than 95% were seen once. The rearrangement joins TRBV28 to TRBJ1-2; D remains unclear. The sequencing used peripheral blood, collected on day 0 of AZD1222 vaccination. The TCR originated in an adult in good health. CDR3 protein: CASSLSYGNYGYTF. The CDR3 DNA sequence: TGTGCCAGCAGTTTATCCTACGGAAACTATGGCTACACCTTC.